This TCR beta chain is drawn from a study of CD8 T cells in Susac syndrome. The authors reverse transcribed 0.5 to 1 ug RNA with random hexamers. TCRdb called the immunoSEQ multiplex PCR reads again in MiXCR, with one record for every CDR3 protein. Of about 140,000 distinct CDR3 sequences detected, 85% to 95% appear once; the ten largest clones hold 0.14%. The CDR3 is 13 residues long. CDR1 and CDR2 from the germline V gene are SGHTA and FQGNSA. The V end lost 6 bases, the J end lost 8 bases, and 13 bases lay between the germline ends. TEMRA cells underwent FACS enrichment and CD8+ and CD4+ T cells underwent negative isolation.

Input material: CD4+ T cells from PBMCs. This receptor was identified in a human donor with Susac syndrome. The chain has TRBV7-2 and TRBJ2-2; no clear D. The CDR3 here is CASRTDSLGELFF. For the CDR3, the DNA is TGTGCCAGCAGGACCGACTCATTAGGGGAGCTGTTTTTT.